Shown below are 22 T cell receptor beta chains from a single sample sequenced in a study of T cell responses to AZD1222 COVID-19 vaccine. The repertoire was sequenced with immunoSEQ multiplex PCR; TCRdb's copy has only in-frame clones and lacks some. The sample carries more than 110,000 clones, around 92% recorded once. The specimen comprised peripheral blood, sampled 28 days after the second AZD1222 dose. These receptors were collected from an adult who received the AZD1222 COVID-19 vaccine.

This clone has just a few counts. The gene calls are TRBV5-1 and TRBJ2-7, with 7 bases that match TRBD1. The CDR3 contains 14 residues. V lost 4 bases, J lost 6 bases, and 10 bases stayed unmatched. Looked up from germline, CDR1 is SGHRS and CDR2 is YFSETQ. The DNA for the CDR3 is TGCGCCAGCAGCCCTTCGACAGGGTACGGCGAGCAGTACTTC. As protein: CASSPSTGYGEQYF.

The CDR3 DNA reads TGTGCCAGCAGCCGCCCGGGCAGCTATGGCTACACCTTC. Amino acids: CASSRPGSYGYTF. The rearrangement joins TRBV6-5 to TRBJ1-2; D unresolved. The germline gives CDR1 MNHEY, CDR2 SVGAGI. Trimming stripped 6 bases from V and 4 bases from J, with 12 bases between. The CDR3 consists of 13 residues.

V is TRBV29-1 and J is TRBJ2-3; D perhaps matches TRBD1 (6 bases). The germline CDR1 and CDR2 sequences are SQVTM and ANQGSEA. The CDR3 length is 16 residues. Trimming pared 6 bases from V and 1 base from J, leaving 20 bases between. This CDR3 reads CSVGPGTGRGTDTQYF. DNA for the CDR3: TGCAGCGTGGGCCCGGGAACAGGGCGGGGCACAGATACGCAGTATTTT.

The V call is TRBV5-4, the J call TRBJ1-2, with a tentative D call TRBD1 (5 bases). Germline V CDR1 and CDR2: SGHNT, YYREEE (reference sequence). The CDR3 has 15 residues. The V end was cut by 5 bases, the J end by 6 bases, with 20 bases between. For the CDR3, the DNA is TGTGCCAGCAGTCGACTCTCCGGGGGTTTGGATGGCTACACCTTC. Translation: CASSRLSGGLDGYTF.

The chain links TRBV28 to TRBJ1-3, with D hard to call. Germline loops: CDR1 MDHEN, CDR2 SYDVKM. Between the trimmed V and J ends, which lost 6 bases and 0 bases, there was a span of 21 bases. The CDR3 is 18 amino acids. The CDR3 sequence: CASRTHAPRVFSGNTIYF. The CDR3 coding sequence is TGTGCCAGCAGGACACATGCTCCGCGCGTCTTCTCTGGAAACACCATATATTTT. The full variable domain, rest sourced from reference TRBV28 and TRBJ1-3, is DVKVTQSSRYLVKRTGEKVFLECVQDMDHENMFWYRQDPGLGLRLIYFSYDVKMKEKGDIPEGYSVSREKKERFSLILESASTNQTSMYLCASRTHAPRVFSGNTIYFGEGSWLTVV.

The gene calls are TRBV19 and TRBJ2-5, with 7 bases aligning to TRBD2. CDR3 size: 16 residues. Germline CDR1 and CDR2: LNHDA and SQIVND (reference sequence). With 6 bases clipped from V and 4 bases from J, the junction kept 14 bases outside the gene matches. This chain's CDR3 is CASSPPRGRAGETQYF. The CDR3 region has the DNA TGTGCCAGTAGCCCTCCGCGGGGGAGGGCCGGAGAGACCCAGTACTTC.

The rearrangement uses TRBV11-2 and TRBJ2-7, with D unresolved. This CDR3 comprises 14 residues. Trimming left V 3 bases short and J 0 bases short, with 9 bases between. Germline V gives CDR1 SGHAT, CDR2 FQNNGV. The CDR3 loop is CASSFGSSSYEQYF. The CDR3 DNA follows: TGTGCCAGCAGCTTCGGCAGTAGCTCCTACGAGCAGTACTTC.

The rearrangement joins TRBV7-8 to TRBJ2-1, with TRBD2 matching over 7 bases. Germline V gene sequence: CDR1 SGHVS, CDR2 FQNEAQ. With V trimmed by 6 bases and J by 11 bases, 10 bases remained unmatched. The CDR3 loop spans 13 amino acids. In nucleotides, the CDR3 is TGTGCCAGCAGTTCGGGGTCTAGCGGCCAGCAGTTCTTC. It encodes CASSSGSSGQQFF.

This clone was found once. The chain links TRBV7-6 to TRBJ2-1; tentatively, D is TRBD2 (5 bases). CDR1 is SGHVS, CDR2 FNYEAQ, per germline. The CDR3 sequence is 15 residues long. V was shortened by 3 bases and J by 0 bases, with 9 bases between the two germline ends. The CDR3 is CASSFQTSSYNEQFF. The DNA of the CDR3 is TGTGCCAGCAGCTTCCAAACTAGCTCCTACAATGAGCAGTTCTTC. The variable domain in full, completed from reference TRBV7-6 and TRBJ2-1, reads GAGVSQSPRYKVTKRGQDVALRCDPISGHVSLYWYRQALGQGPEFLTYFNYEAQQDKSGLPNDRFSAERPEGSISTLTIQRTEQRDSAMYRCASSFQTSSYNEQFFGPGTRLTVL.

This chain uses TRBV7-2 with TRBJ2-6, with D possibly being TRBD1 (6 bases). CDR1 is SGHTA, CDR2 FQGNSA, per germline. The CDR3 consists of 16 residues. The V gene lost 2 bases and the J gene lost 0 bases, with 8 bases spanning the gap. Written as DNA, the CDR3 is TGTGCCAGCAGCTTATGGACAGTCTCTGGGGCCAACGTCCTGACTTTC. This encodes CASSLWTVSGANVLTF.

The chain joins TRBV19 to TRBJ1-1; the D gene is possibly TRBD1 (5 bases). The CDR3 length is 15 residues. Per the germline V gene, CDR1 is LNHDA and CDR2 is SQIVND (reference sequence). V was trimmed by 2 bases and J by 1 base, leaving 11 bases between them. DNA of the CDR3: TGTGCCAGTAGTATACTTCCCAGGGCGAACACTGAAGCTTTCTTT. It codes for CASSILPRANTEAFF.

CDR3 bases: TGTGCCAGCAGCCCTTGGAGTGGGCAGGGCACCGGGGAGCTGTTTTTT. It translates to CASSPWSGQGTGELFF. This rearrangement joins TRBV11-3 to TRBJ2-2; a possible D gene is TRBD1 (5 bases). This CDR3 region has 16 residues. Germline V gives CDR1 SGHNT, CDR2 YENEEA. V was clipped by 5 bases and J by 4 bases, with 17 bases between them.

This chain links TRBV29-1 with TRBJ2-1; D gene unclear. Trimming left V 0 bases short and J 0 bases short, with 12 bases between. CDR3 size: 16 residues. Germline V lookup: CDR1 SQVTM, CDR2 ANQGSEA. The CDR3 DNA follows: TGCAGCGTTGAAGATATTCCCCGGAGCTCCTACAATGAGCAGTTCTTC. Its protein is CSVEDIPRSSYNEQFF.

This sequence joins TRBV19 and TRBJ2-2; 7 positions agree with TRBD2. CDR1 and CDR2 (germline): LNHDA, SQIVND (reference sequence). The V segment lost 4 bases and the J segment 6 bases; nucleotides outside the gene matches: 11. This CDR3 has 16 residues. CDR3 nucleotides: TGTGCCAGTAGTAGGGGTCAGCGGGAAGGGGCCGGGGAGCTGTTTTTT. It is translated as CASSRGQREGAGELFF.

The chain links TRBV28 to TRBJ1-2, with a weak D call TRBD1 (5 bases). V was shortened by 6 bases and J by 1 base, with 15 bases between the two germline ends. The CDR3 sequence is 15 residues long. Germline loops: CDR1 MDHEN, CDR2 SYDVKM. CDR3 sequence: CASSPPSGGNYGYTF. DNA of the CDR3: TGTGCCAGCAGCCCTCCCTCTGGGGGTAACTATGGCTACACCTTC.

The gene calls are TRBV28 and TRBJ1-3; possibly TRBD1 for D (5 bases). CDR1 is MDHEN and CDR2 is SYDVKM in the germline V gene. Trimming removed 3 bases from V and 10 bases from J, with 7 bases in between. The CDR3 length is 11 residues. The CDR3 region is CASSFRGTIYF. The CDR3 nucleotides are TGTGCCAGCAGTTTCCGGGGGACCATATATTTT.

The rearrangement links TRBV6-4 to TRBJ1-2; 8 nucleotides align to TRBD1. This CDR3 contains 16 residues. V gave up 0 bases and J gave up 2 bases; unmatched junction bases: 5. The V gene's germline CDR1 is MRHNA and CDR2 SNTAGT. CDR3 region: CASSDSRTGPNYGYTF. Here the CDR3 DNA reads TGTGCCAGCAGTGACTCCCGGACAGGGCCAAACTATGGCTACACCTTC.

The V and J genes are TRBV7-9 and TRBJ2-2; 8 nucleotides match TRBD1. With V trimmed by 3 bases and J by 0 bases, 6 bases remained unmatched. CDR3 length: 17 residues. Germline V gene lookup returns CDR1 SEHNR and CDR2 FQNEAQ (reference sequence). CDR3 nucleotide sequence: TGTGCCAGCAGCTTTTCAACAGGGGGTCCGAACACCGGGGAGCTGTTTTTT. Translated: CASSFSTGGPNTGELFF.

This clone was detected only a few times. This chain connects TRBV15 to TRBJ2-1, with D tentatively TRBD1 (6 bases). V lost 1 base and J 7 bases, leaving 14 bases between the germline ends. The V gene's germline CDR1 is LNHNV and CDR2 YYDKDF (reference sequence). CDR3 length: 15 amino acids. The CDR3 nucleotides are TGTGCCACCAGCAGAGGGGCAGGGGTGACGAATGAGCAGTTCTTC. Translation gives CATSRGAGVTNEQFF.

The rearrangement joins TRBV18 to TRBJ2-2, with 8 bases that match TRBD1. The V gene's germline CDR1 is KGHSH and CDR2 LQKENI. The CDR3 consists of 17 residues. The V segment lost 3 bases and the J segment 6 bases; nucleotides outside the gene matches: 12. The CDR3 DNA reads TGTGCCAGCTCACCGTCCCCAGGGGGCGAAGTCGCCGGGGAGCTGTTTTTT. It translates to CASSPSPGGEVAGELFF.

CDR3 sequence (DNA): TGTGCCAGCAGTTTACAGGGGAACTATGGCTACACCTTC. Translated, it gives CASSLQGNYGYTF. The chain carries TRBV2 and TRBJ1-2; TRBD1 matches at 7 bases. Trimming removed 5 bases from V and 2 bases from J; junction bases left unmatched: 2. CDR3 length: 13 residues. From germline, CDR1 is SNHLY and CDR2 FYNNEI.

The CDR3 sequence: CASSRLAGLYEQYF. Written as DNA, the CDR3 is TGTGCCAGCAGTCGACTAGCGGGACTCTACGAGCAGTACTTC. The chain couples TRBV28 to TRBJ2-7, with TRBD2 matching over 11 bases. V shed 5 bases, J shed 3 bases, and the junction held 3 bases outside the gene matches. The CDR3 covers 14 residues. Germline lookup yields CDR1 MDHEN and CDR2 SYDVKM.